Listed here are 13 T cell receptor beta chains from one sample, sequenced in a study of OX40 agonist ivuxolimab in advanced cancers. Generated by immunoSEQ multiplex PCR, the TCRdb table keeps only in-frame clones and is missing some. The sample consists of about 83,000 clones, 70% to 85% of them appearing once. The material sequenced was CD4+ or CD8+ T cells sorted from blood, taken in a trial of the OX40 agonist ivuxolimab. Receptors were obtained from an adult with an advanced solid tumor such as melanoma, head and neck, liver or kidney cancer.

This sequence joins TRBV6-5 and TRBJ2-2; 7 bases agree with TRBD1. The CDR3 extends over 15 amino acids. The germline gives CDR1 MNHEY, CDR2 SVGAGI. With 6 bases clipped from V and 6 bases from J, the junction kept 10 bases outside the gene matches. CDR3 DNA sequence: TGTGCCAGCAGGACCGGACAGGTCACATCCGGGGAGCTGTTTTTT. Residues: CASRTGQVTSGELFF.

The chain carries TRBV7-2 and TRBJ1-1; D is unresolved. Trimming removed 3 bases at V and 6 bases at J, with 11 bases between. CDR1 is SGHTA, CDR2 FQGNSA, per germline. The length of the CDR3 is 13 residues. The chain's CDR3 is CASSFAESAEAFF. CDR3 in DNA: TGTGCCAGCAGCTTTGCCGAATCCGCTGAAGCTTTCTTT. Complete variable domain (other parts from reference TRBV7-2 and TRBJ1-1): GAGVSQSPSNKVTEKGKDVELRCDPISGHTALYWYRQSLGQGLEFLIYFQGNSAPDKSGLPSDRFSAERTGGSVSTLTIQRTQQEDSAVYLCASSFAESAEAFFGQGTRLTVV.

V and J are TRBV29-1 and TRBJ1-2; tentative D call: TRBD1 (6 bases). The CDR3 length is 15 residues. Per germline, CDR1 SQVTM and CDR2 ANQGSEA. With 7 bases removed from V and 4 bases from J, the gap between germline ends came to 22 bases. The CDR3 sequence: CSAGGDTRTIYGYTF. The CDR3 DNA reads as TGCAGCGCCGGGGGCGACACCCGTACCATCTATGGCTACACCTTC.

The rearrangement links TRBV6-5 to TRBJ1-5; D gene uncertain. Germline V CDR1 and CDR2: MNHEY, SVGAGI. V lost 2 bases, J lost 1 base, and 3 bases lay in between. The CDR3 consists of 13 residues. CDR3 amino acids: CASSYRSNQPQHF. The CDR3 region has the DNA TGTGCCAGCAGTTACCGGAGCAATCAGCCCCAGCATTTT.

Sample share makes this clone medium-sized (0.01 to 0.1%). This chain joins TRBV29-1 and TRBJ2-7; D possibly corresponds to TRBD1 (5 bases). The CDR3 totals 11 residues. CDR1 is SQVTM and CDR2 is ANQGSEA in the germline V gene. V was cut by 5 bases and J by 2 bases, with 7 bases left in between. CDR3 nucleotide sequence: TGCAGCGTTTCACAGGCCTACGAGCAGTACTTC. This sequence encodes CSVSQAYEQYF.

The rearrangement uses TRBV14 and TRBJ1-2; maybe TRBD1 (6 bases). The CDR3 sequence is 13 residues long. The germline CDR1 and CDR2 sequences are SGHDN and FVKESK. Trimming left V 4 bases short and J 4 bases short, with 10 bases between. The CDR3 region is CASSPGTLYGYTF. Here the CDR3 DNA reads TGTGCCAGCAGCCCCGGGACACTCTATGGCTACACCTTC.

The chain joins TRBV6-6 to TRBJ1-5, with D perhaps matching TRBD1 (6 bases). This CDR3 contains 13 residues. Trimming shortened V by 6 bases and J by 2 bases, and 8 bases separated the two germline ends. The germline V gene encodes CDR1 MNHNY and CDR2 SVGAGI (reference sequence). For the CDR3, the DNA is TGTGCCAGCAGGGACAGTGGCAATCAGCCCCAGCATTTT. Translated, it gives CASRDSGNQPQHF.

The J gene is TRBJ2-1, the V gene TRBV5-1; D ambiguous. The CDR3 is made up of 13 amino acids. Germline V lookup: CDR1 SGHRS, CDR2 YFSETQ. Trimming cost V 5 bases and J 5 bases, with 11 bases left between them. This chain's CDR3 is CASSSAPNNEQFF. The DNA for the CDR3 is TGCGCCAGCAGTTCCGCCCCTAACAATGAGCAGTTCTTC.

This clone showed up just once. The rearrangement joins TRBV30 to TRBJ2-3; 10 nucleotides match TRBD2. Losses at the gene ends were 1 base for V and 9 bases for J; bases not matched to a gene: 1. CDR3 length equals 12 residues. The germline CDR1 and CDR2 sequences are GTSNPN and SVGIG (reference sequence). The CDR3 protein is CAWSEAGGTQYF. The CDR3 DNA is TGTGCCTGGAGTGAAGCGGGAGGGACGCAGTATTTT.

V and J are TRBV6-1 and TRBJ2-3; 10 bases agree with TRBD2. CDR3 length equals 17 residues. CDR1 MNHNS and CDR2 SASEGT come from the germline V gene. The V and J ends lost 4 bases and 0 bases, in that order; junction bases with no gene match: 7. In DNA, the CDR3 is TGTGCCAGCAGTGCGTTTAGCGGGGGGCTGAGCACAGATACGCAGTATTTT. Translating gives CASSAFSGGLSTDTQYF.

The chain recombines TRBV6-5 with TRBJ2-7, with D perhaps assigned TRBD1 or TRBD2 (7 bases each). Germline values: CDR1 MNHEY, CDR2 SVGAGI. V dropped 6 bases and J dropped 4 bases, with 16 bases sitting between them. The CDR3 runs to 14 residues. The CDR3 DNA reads TGTGCCAGCAGCGCAGGGGGGGGTGGTTACGAGCAGTACTTC. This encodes CASSAGGGGYEQYF.

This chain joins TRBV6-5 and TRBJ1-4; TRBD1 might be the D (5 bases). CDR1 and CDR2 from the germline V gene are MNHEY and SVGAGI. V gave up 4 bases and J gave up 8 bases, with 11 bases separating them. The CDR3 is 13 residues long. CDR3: CASSFQGREKLFF. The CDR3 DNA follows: TGTGCCAGCAGTTTCCAGGGTAGGGAAAAACTGTTTTTT.

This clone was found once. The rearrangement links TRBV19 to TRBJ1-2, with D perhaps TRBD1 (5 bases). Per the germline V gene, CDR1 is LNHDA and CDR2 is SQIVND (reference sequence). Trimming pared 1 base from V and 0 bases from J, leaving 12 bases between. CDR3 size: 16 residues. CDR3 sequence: CASSIADSNPNYGYTF. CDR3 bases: TGTGCCAGTAGTATAGCCGACAGCAATCCTAACTATGGCTACACCTTC.